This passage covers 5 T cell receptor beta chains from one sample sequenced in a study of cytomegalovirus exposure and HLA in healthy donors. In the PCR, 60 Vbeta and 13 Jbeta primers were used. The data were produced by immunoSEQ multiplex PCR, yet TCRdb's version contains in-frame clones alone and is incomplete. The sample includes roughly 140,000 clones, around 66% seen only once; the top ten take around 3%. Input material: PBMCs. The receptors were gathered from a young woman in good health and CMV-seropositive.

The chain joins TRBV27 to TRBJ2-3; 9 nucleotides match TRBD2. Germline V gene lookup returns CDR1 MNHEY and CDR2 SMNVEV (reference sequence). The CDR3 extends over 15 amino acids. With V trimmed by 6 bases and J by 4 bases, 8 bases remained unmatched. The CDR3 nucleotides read TGTGCCAGCAGGCGGGAGGGCCTCAGGGCAGATACGCAGTATTTT. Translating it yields CASRREGLRADTQYF.

This chain's CDR3 is CASSQVSSADEQYF. DNA of the CDR3: TGCGCCAGCAGCCAAGTTTCTAGCGCCGACGAGCAGTACTTC. The genes are TRBV4-1 and TRBJ2-7, with a possible D match to TRBD2 (6 bases). The CDR3 consists of 14 residues. V was trimmed by 1 base and J by 5 bases, leaving 12 bases between them. Germline CDR1 MGHRA, CDR2 YSYEKL.

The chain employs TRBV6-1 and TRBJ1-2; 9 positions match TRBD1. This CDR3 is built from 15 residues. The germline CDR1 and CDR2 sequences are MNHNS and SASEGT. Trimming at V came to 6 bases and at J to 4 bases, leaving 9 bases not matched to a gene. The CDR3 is CASSGPDRGGYGYTF. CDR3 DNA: TGTGCCAGCAGCGGACCGGACAGGGGCGGCTATGGCTACACCTTC.

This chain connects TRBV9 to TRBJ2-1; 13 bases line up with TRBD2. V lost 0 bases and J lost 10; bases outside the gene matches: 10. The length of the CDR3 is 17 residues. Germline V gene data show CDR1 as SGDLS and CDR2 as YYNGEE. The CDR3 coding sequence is TGTGCCAGCAGCGTAGATCGGGGACTAGCGGGATCAAGAGAGCAGTTCTTC. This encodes CASSVDRGLAGSREQFF.

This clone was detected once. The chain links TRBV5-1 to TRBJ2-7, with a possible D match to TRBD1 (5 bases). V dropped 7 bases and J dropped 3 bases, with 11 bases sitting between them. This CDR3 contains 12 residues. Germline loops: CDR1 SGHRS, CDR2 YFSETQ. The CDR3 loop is CASGDSLYEQYF. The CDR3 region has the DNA TGCGCCAGCGGCGACAGTCTCTACGAGCAGTACTTC.